These 29 T cell receptor beta chains share one sample of origin, sequenced in a study of T cell repertoires in cytomegalovirus infection. A single record per CDR3 protein comes from TCRdb applying MiXCR to the reads. The table includes hundreds of thousands of distinct CDR3 sequences, under 25% detected once. The sequencing input was CD8+ T cells from PBMCs. The source is a human donor in good health (CMV status not recorded). Some clones in this sample may be carry-over from other donors' samples.

This clonotype has a handful of counts. The J gene is TRBJ2-1, the V gene TRBV6-6; the D is unclear. This CDR3 region has 13 residues. V lost 5 bases, J lost 4 bases, and 9 bases lay in between. Per the germline V gene, CDR1 is MNHNY and CDR2 is SVGAGI (reference sequence). The CDR3 spells CASSGLVYNEQFF. CDR3 DNA: TGTGCCAGCAGTGGGTTAGTTTACAATGAGCAGTTCTTC.

This clonotype has at least ten counts. Here the CDR3 reads CASSPKMTTEAFF. Here the CDR3 DNA reads TGCGCCAGCAGCCCGAAAATGACCACTGAAGCTTTCTTT. This chain links TRBV4-1 with TRBJ1-1; no clear D gene. The CDR3 is 13 amino acids. CDR1 and CDR2 from the germline V gene are MGHRA and YSYEKL. V was pared by 4 bases and J by 4 bases, with 10 bases between.

This clonotype appeared many times. This chain connects TRBV12-3 or TRBV12-4 to TRBJ1-1; no definite D call. CDR3 length: 13 residues. V lost 5 bases and J lost 0, with 7 bases in between. CDR3 in DNA: TGTGCCAGCAGTCCTTTTATGAACACTGAAGCTTTCTTT. Translating it yields CASSPFMNTEAFF.

V is TRBV7-9 and J is TRBJ1-2, with 11 bases matching TRBD1. Germline V gene sequence: CDR1 SEHNR, CDR2 FQNEAQ (reference sequence). Trimming cost V 5 bases and J 4 bases; bases outside gene matches: 15. This CDR3 is 18 amino acids long. The CDR3 nucleotides read TGTGCCAGCAGCCCACAAACTCCCCGGACAGGGGGCTCCTATGGCTACACCTTC. Protein product: CASSPQTPRTGGSYGYTF.

Ten or more counts support this clonotype. This chain uses TRBV14 with TRBJ1-1; a possible D gene is TRBD1 (6 bases). Germline-derived CDR1 and CDR2 are SGHDN and FVKESK. Between the trimmed V and J ends, which lost 0 bases and 3 bases, there was a span of 11 bases. This CDR3 has 15 amino acids. CDR3 bases: TGTGCCAGCAGCCAAGATGGCAGGGGTGACACTGAAGCTTTCTTT. Protein product: CASSQDGRGDTEAFF.

This chain uses TRBV7-2 with TRBJ1-1, with D perhaps TRBD1 (6 bases). In germline, CDR1 is SGHTA, CDR2 FQGNSA. The CDR3 runs to 16 residues. V was cut by 5 bases and J by 5 bases, with 21 bases left in between. The CDR3 DNA sequence: TGTGCCAGCAGCGACGGAATTTTAGGGGGGGAAACTGAAGCTTTCTTT. It yields the protein CASSDGILGGETEAFF.

This clonotype was observed a few times. The V gene is TRBV6-8, the J gene TRBJ1-1; D is perhaps TRBD1 (5 bases). Germline loops: CDR1 MNHGY, CDR2 SAAAGT. This CDR3 is built from 14 residues. The germline V and J ends were trimmed by 6 bases and 4 bases, with 15 bases remaining between them. The CDR3 DNA reads TGTGCCAGCAGGGGCATGGGGCTAACCACTGAAGCTTTCTTT. Its translation: CASRGMGLTTEAFF.

The DNA for the CDR3 is TGTGCCAGCAGTCCCGGCGACACTTACAATGAGCAGTTCTTC. It codes for CASSPGDTYNEQFF. This chain links TRBV28 with TRBJ2-1, with D uncertain. CDR3 length equals 14 residues. Trimming cost V 5 bases and J 4 bases, with 12 bases left between them. Per germline, CDR1 MDHEN and CDR2 SYDVKM.

The genes are TRBV7-2 and TRBJ2-7, with 10 bases that match TRBD2. The CDR3 has 18 amino acids. From germline, CDR1 is SGHTA and CDR2 FQGNSA. V shed 1 base and J 0 bases; nucleotides not matched to a gene: 9. CDR3: CASSLVASGGPFSYEQYF. The DNA for the CDR3 is TGTGCCAGCAGCTTAGTCGCTAGCGGGGGCCCGTTCTCCTACGAGCAGTACTTC.

This chain connects TRBV3-1 to TRBJ2-1; D may match TRBD1 or TRBD2 (6 bases each). Germline V CDR1 and CDR2: LGHDT, YNNKEL (reference sequence). Trimming removed 0 bases from V and 0 bases from J, with 9 bases in between. This CDR3 is built from 16 residues. The CDR3 DNA reads TGTGCCAGCAGCCAAGAAGGGGGGCCCTCCTACAATGAGCAGTTCTTC. It encodes CASSQEGGPSYNEQFF.

This chain joins TRBV6-1 and TRBJ2-3; D is possibly TRBD2 (6 bases). The germline V and J ends were trimmed by 7 bases and 1 base, with 12 bases remaining between them. This CDR3 contains 14 residues. The germline V gene encodes CDR1 MNHNS and CDR2 SASEGT. The CDR3 coding sequence is TGTGCCAGCACCCAAGGCGGGGGCACAGATACGCAGTATTTT. Residues: CASTQGGGTDTQYF.

This clonotype has only a few counts. This rearrangement joins TRBV7-3 to TRBJ2-5, with D possibly being TRBD1 (6 bases). Germline V gene sequence: CDR1 SGHTA, CDR2 FQGTGA. The V end lost 3 bases, the J end lost 4 bases, and 12 bases lay between the germline ends. The length of the CDR3 is 14 residues. In DNA form, the CDR3 reads TGTGCCAGCAGCTTTCGGGCAGGGGTAGAGACCCAGTACTTC. Protein: CASSFRAGVETQYF.

This chain uses TRBV29-1 with TRBJ2-1; 8 nucleotides line up with TRBD1. Unmatched junction bases numbered 9, after V lost 4 bases and J lost 7 bases. The germline V gene encodes CDR1 SQVTM and CDR2 ANQGSEA. The CDR3 loop spans 14 amino acids. The CDR3 DNA is TGCAGCGTTGTGGCAGGGGGCTGGGGAAATGAGCAGTTCTTC. This codes for CSVVAGGWGNEQFF.

V and J are TRBV2 and TRBJ2-2, with 9 positions matching TRBD2. Germline CDR1 SNHLY, CDR2 FYNNEI. The CDR3 totals 13 residues. V lost 9 bases, J lost 6 bases, and 5 bases stayed unmatched. Here the CDR3 reads CARTGLAPGELFF. CDR3 in DNA: TGTGCCAGGACGGGACTAGCTCCCGGGGAGCTGTTTTTT.

The V gene is TRBV27, the J gene TRBJ2-1; 7 nucleotides line up with TRBD2. V lost 5 bases and J lost 8; bases outside the gene matches: 12. The V gene's germline CDR1 is MNHEY and CDR2 SMNVEV (reference sequence). This CDR3 comprises 15 residues. As DNA, the CDR3 is TGTGCCAGCAGTCCTCAGCTCGCGGGGAGGGATGAGCAGTTCTTC. Its translation is CASSPQLAGRDEQFF.

In DNA form, the CDR3 reads TGTGCCAGCAGAGGGACTAGCGGGTTTCGCTCGGCCAACGTCCTGACTTTC. It specifies CASRGTSGFRSANVLTF. The genes are TRBV6-5 and TRBJ2-6; 12 nucleotides line up with TRBD2. This CDR3 has 17 residues. Germline-derived CDR1 and CDR2 are MNHEY and SVGAGI. Trimming took 6 bases from V and 6 from J; bases not matched to a gene: 9.

This clonotype was picked up many times. The chain is built from TRBV7-2 and TRBJ1-2; TRBD1 might be the D (5 bases). The CDR3 has 13 residues. The germline V gene has CDR1 SGHTA and CDR2 FQGNSA. V dropped 8 bases and J dropped 2 bases, with 12 bases sitting between them. DNA of the CDR3: TGTGCCAGCCGGGACGGAGTAAACTATGGCTACACCTTC. Its translation: CASRDGVNYGYTF. Full variable domain (remainder filled in from reference TRBV7-2 and TRBJ1-2): GAGVSQSPSNKVTEKGKDVELRCDPISGHTALYWYRQSLGQGLEFLIYFQGNSAPDKSGLPSDRFSAERTGGSVSTLTIQRTQQEDSAVYLCASRDGVNYGYTFGSGTRLTVV.

The V gene is TRBV18, the J gene TRBJ2-7, with a possible D match to TRBD1 (6 bases). Per the germline V gene, CDR1 is KGHSH and CDR2 is LQKENI. Trimming left V 3 bases short and J 3 bases short, with 12 bases between. The length of the CDR3 is 14 residues. The CDR3: CASSPRTDRYEQYF. In nucleotides, the CDR3 is TGTGCCAGCTCACCCCGGACAGATCGCTACGAGCAGTACTTC.

This clonotype turned up a few times. The chain employs TRBV29-1 and TRBJ1-1, with 10 positions matching TRBD1. Germline loops: CDR1 SQVTM, CDR2 ANQGSEA. This CDR3 contains 14 residues. The V segment lost 6 bases and the J segment 5 bases; nucleotides outside the gene matches: 9. CDR3 sequence: CSVTGTGVYTEAFF. As DNA, the CDR3 is TGCAGCGTAACCGGGACAGGGGTTTATACTGAAGCTTTCTTT.

This chain joins TRBV4-1 and TRBJ2-7; no clear D. The CDR3 contains 16 residues. Trimming took 3 bases from V and 2 from J, leaving 17 bases between them. In germline, CDR1 is MGHRA, CDR2 YSYEKL. CDR3 nucleotides: TGCGCCAGCAGCCACGTTACCGATCTCACCACCTACGAGCAGTACTTC. It encodes CASSHVTDLTTYEQYF.

This clonotype was observed at least ten times. The gene calls are TRBV27 and TRBJ2-1; D is ambiguous. Germline-derived CDR1 and CDR2 are MNHEY and SMNVEV (reference sequence). The CDR3 has 13 amino acids. V dropped 0 bases and J dropped 8 bases, with 8 bases sitting between them. CDR3 bases: TGTGCCAGCAGTTTATCGAAGGGCGATGAGCAGTTCTTC. Translating it yields CASSLSKGDEQFF.

The rearrangement joins TRBV27 to TRBJ1-5, with a tentative D call TRBD1 (6 bases). This CDR3 spans 13 amino acids. V lost 8 bases to trimming and J lost 6 bases, with 14 bases between them. CDR1 and CDR2 (germline): MNHEY, SMNVEV (reference sequence). The CDR3 coding sequence is TGTGCCAGCGGCCCCACAGGGTCTCAGCCCCAGCATTTT. Translating it yields CASGPTGSQPQHF.

The chain carries TRBV20-1 and TRBJ1-2, with TRBD1 identical over 8 bases. Trimming took 0 bases from V and 5 from J; bases not matched to a gene: 11. The CDR3 covers 16 residues. Germline V gene lookup returns CDR1 DFQATT and CDR2 SNEGSKA (reference sequence). CDR3 nucleotide sequence: TGCAGTGCTAGAGATACAACAGGGGGGGGTTTTTATGGCTACACCTTC. Amino acid sequence: CSARDTTGGGFYGYTF.

The chain links TRBV20-1 to TRBJ2-1; D uncertain. V was shortened by 0 bases and J by 3 bases, with 12 bases between the two germline ends. The CDR3 spans 15 residues. Germline CDR1 DFQATT, CDR2 SNEGSKA (reference sequence). The DNA for the CDR3 is TGCAGTGCTAGAGATAGGCGCGGCGTCTACAATGAGCAGTTCTTC. Residues: CSARDRRGVYNEQFF.

This chain connects TRBV7-4 to TRBJ2-7, with TRBD1 identical over 7 bases. Germline V gives CDR1 SGHVT, CDR2 SQSDAQ. Trimming removed 1 base from V and 2 bases from J; junction bases left unmatched: 8. The CDR3 runs to 16 residues. The CDR3 region has the DNA TGTGCCAGCAGCTTAGTGTCGGGTCAGGGGGCCTACGAGCAGTACTTC. Translating gives CASSLVSGQGAYEQYF.

There are many counts of this clonotype. V usage is TRBV7-2 and J usage is TRBJ1-3; TRBD1 might be the D (5 bases). Germline values: CDR1 SGHTA, CDR2 FQGNSA. Trimming pared 1 base from V and 4 bases from J, leaving 11 bases between. The CDR3 sequence is 15 residues long. CDR3 region: CASSLVPGYGNTIYF. DNA of the CDR3: TGTGCCAGCAGCTTAGTCCCAGGGTACGGAAACACCATATATTTT.

This clonotype has more than one count but fewer than ten. This chain uses TRBV19 with TRBJ2-1; the D is unclear. CDR1 is LNHDA, CDR2 SQIVND, per germline (reference sequence). The ends were cut back, 3 bases at V and 9 bases at J, with 9 bases in the middle. This CDR3 is 12 amino acids long. The CDR3 DNA follows: TGTGCCAGTAGTATTGGCTTCAGTGAGCAGTTCTTC. Its translation is CASSIGFSEQFF.

The chain uses TRBV2 and TRBJ2-7; D is perhaps TRBD1 (6 bases). Germline V gives CDR1 SNHLY, CDR2 FYNNEI. The CDR3 loop spans 13 amino acids. The V end lost 9 bases, the J end lost 3 bases, and 15 bases lay between the germline ends. The CDR3 sequence: CARGPGTFYEQYF. CDR3 DNA sequence: TGTGCCAGAGGTCCCGGGACATTCTACGAGCAGTACTTC.

This clonotype was seen at least ten times. This chain connects TRBV7-9 to TRBJ2-7; tentatively, D is TRBD2 (6 bases). Trimming shortened V by 5 bases and J by 0 bases, and 17 bases separated the two germline ends. This CDR3 region has 16 residues. From germline, CDR1 is SEHNR and CDR2 FQNEAQ (reference sequence). This chain's CDR3 is CASSRGSAGFSYEQYF. The CDR3 bases are TGTGCCAGCAGCCGTGGATCAGCGGGTTTCTCCTACGAGCAGTACTTC.